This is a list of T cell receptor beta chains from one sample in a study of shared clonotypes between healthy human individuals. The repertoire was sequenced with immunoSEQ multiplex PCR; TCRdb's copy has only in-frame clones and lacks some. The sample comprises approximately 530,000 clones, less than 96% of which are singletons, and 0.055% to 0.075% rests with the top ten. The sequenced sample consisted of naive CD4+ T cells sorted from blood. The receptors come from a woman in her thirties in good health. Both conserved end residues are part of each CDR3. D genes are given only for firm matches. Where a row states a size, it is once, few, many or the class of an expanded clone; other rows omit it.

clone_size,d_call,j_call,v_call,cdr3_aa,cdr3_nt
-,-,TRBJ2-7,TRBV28,CASSSRDRFEQYF,TGTGCCAGCAGTTCCCGGGACCGATTCGAGCAGTACTTC
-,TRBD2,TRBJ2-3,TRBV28,CASSFLGLAGGTDTQYF,TGTGCCAGCAGTTTCCTCGGACTAGCGGGAGGGACGGATACGCAGTATTTT
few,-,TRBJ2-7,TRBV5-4,CASRKGSPLGEQYF,TGTGCCAGCAGGAAAGGAAGCCCCCTTGGAGAGCAGTACTTC
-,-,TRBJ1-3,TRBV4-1,CASSQVPSSGNTIYF,TGCGCCAGCAGCCAAGTCCCGAGCTCTGGAAACACCATATATTTT
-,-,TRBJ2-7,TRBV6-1,CASSEALPAFYEQYF,TGTGCCAGCAGTGAAGCGCTTCCCGCCTTCTACGAGCAGTACTTC
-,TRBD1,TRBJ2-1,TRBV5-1,CASSSQTGIYNEQFF,TGCGCCAGCAGCTCCCAGACAGGGATCTACAATGAGCAGTTCTTC
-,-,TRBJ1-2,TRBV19,CASSIDPVHGYTF,TGTGCCAGTAGTATAGACCCTGTTCATGGCTACACCTTC
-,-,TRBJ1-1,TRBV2,CASRPSLPVNTEAFF,TGTGCCAGCAGGCCGAGCCTTCCAGTGAACACTGAAGCTTTCTTT
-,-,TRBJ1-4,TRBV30,CAWTGLLNEKLFF,TGTGCCTGGACTGGACTGCTTAATGAAAAACTGTTTTTT
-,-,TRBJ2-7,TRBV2,CASKMRESYYEQYF,TGTGCCAGCAAGATGAGGGAATCGTACTACGAGCAGTACTTC
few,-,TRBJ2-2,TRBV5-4,CASSPRQAPMAGELFF,TGTGCCAGCAGCCCAAGACAGGCCCCAATGGCCGGGGAGCTGTTTTTT
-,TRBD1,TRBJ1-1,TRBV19,CASSIYGQGGTEAFF,TGTGCCAGTAGTATATACGGACAGGGAGGGACTGAAGCTTTCTTT
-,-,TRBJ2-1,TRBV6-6,CASSAYNEQFF,TGTGCCAGCAGTGCTTACAATGAGCAGTTCTTC
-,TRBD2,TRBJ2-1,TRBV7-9,CASSSPWREAEQFF,TGTGCCAGCAGCTCCCCTTGGCGGGAGGCTGAGCAGTTCTTC
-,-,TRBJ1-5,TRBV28,CASLRGGSNQPQHF,TGTGCCAGCTTAAGGGGGGGAAGCAATCAGCCCCAGCATTTT
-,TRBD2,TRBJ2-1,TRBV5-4,CASSLDAGVNEQFF,TGTGCCAGCAGCTTGGATGCGGGGGTCAATGAGCAGTTCTTC